This T cell receptor beta chain was observed in a study of T cell responses to AZD1222 COVID-19 vaccine. The study's findings and limits: Sampling that yielded the repertoires occurred only after the peak T cell response. Clonal diversity may have been underestimated, and the donors were mostly white British, with more females than males.

Method: immunoSEQ multiplex PCR; TCRdb's copy keeps in-frame clones and lacks some. The table records roughly 140,000 clones, around nine tenths of them present only once. In regard to this clone: The antigen remains unidentified.

Germline V lookup: CDR1 SNHLY, CDR2 FYNNEI. Deletions cut 3 bases from V and 3 bases from J, with 11 bases between. The CDR3 length is 14 residues. The receptor comes from an adult who received the AZD1222 COVID-19 vaccine. The chain recombines TRBV2 with TRBJ1-2; D may be TRBD1 (5 bases). Here the sequenced sample was peripheral blood, taken 28 days after the second AZD1222 dose. The chain's CDR3 is CASSDAGNDYGYTF. The CDR3 nucleotides are TGTGCCAGCAGTGACGCAGGGAACGACTATGGCTACACCTTC. Full variable domain (rest looked up from reference TRBV2 and TRBJ1-2): EPEVTQTPSHQVTQMGQEVILRCVPISNHLYFYWYRQILGQKVEFLVSFYNNEISEKSEIFDDQFSVERPDGSNFTLKIRSTKLEDSAMYFCASSDAGNDYGYTFGSGTRLTVV.